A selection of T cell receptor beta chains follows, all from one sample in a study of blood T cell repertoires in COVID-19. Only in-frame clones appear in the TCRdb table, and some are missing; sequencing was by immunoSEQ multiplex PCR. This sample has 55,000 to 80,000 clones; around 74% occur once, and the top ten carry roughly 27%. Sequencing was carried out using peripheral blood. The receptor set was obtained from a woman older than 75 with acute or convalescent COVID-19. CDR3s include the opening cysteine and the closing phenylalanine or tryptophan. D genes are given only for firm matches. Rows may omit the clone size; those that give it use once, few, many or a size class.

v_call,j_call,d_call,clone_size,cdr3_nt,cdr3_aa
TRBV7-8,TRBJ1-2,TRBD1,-,TGTGCCAGCAGCTTAACAGGGGTCCCCTATGGCTACACCTTC,CASSLTGVPYGYTF
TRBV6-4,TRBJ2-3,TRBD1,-,TGTGCCAGCAGTGACCCTAACAGGGGTGGTGACACAGATACGCAGTATTTT,CASSDPNRGGDTDTQYF
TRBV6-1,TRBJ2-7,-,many,TGTGCCAGCAGTGAAAACTGGGCGGGTGACGAGCAGTACTTC,CASSENWAGDEQYF
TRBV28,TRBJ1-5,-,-,TGTGCCAGCAGTTTGGGTTTAACAGAGCATATGGGCAATCAGCCCCAGCATTTT,CASSLGLTEHMGNQPQHF
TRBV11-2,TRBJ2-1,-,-,TGTGCCAGCAGCTTAGTGGCAGGGGGGCCCTATGAGCAGTTCTTC,CASSLVAGGPYEQFF
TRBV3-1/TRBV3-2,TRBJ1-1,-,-,TGTGCCAGCAGCCAAGAGTCGAGGGGGAAGACTGAAGCTTTCTTT,CASSQESRGKTEAFF
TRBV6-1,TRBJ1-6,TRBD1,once,TGTGCCAGCAGGCCGGGACAGCTTCCGGCACCCCTCCACTTT,CASRPGQLPAPLHF
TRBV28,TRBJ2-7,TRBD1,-,TGTGCCAGCAGGGACAGGGGGCGAATCTACGAGCAGTACTTC,CASRDRGRIYEQYF
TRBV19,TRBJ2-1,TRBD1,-,TGTGCCAGTAGTAAAATCGGGACAGGGGGCAATGAGCAGTTCTTC,CASSKIGTGGNEQFF
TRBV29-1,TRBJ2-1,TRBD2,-,TGCAGCGTTGACCTACGGGCGGGAGGATACAATGAGCAGTTCTTC,CSVDLRAGGYNEQFF
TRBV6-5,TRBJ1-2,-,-,TGTGCCAGCACCAGAACCGGGACATCCGATGGCTACACCTTC,CASTRTGTSDGYTF